The 3 T cell receptor beta chains below all came from one sample that was sequenced in a study of blood T cell repertoires in COVID-19. The data were produced by immunoSEQ multiplex PCR, yet TCRdb's version contains in-frame clones alone and is incomplete. Of 100,000 to 150,000 clones in the sample, around 86% are singletons; the top ten hold roughly an eighth. The sequencing input was peripheral blood. These receptor sequences come from a woman in her seventies with COVID-19, enrolled during active disease.

The V call is TRBV27, the J call TRBJ2-3; the D gene is possibly TRBD1 (6 bases). Between the trimmed V and J ends, which lost 6 bases and 1 base, there was a span of 11 bases. Germline lookup yields CDR1 MNHEY and CDR2 SMNVEV (reference sequence). The CDR3 extends over 14 amino acids. This CDR3 is CASRPRTGTDTQYF. The CDR3 DNA is TGTGCCAGCAGGCCTAGGACAGGCACAGATACGCAGTATTTT.

This chain connects TRBV18 to TRBJ2-4; 7 positions agree with TRBD1. This CDR3 region has 18 residues. The germline CDR1 and CDR2 sequences are KGHSH and LQKENI. With 6 bases clipped from V and 0 bases from J, the junction kept 14 bases outside the gene matches. In DNA form, the CDR3 reads TGTGCCAGCTCGTCGACTCCGACAGGGCTAATAGCCAAAAACATTCAGTACTTC. Translated, it gives CASSSTPTGLIAKNIQYF.

This clone was seen just once. The V gene is TRBV7-2, the J gene TRBJ2-3; D unresolved. Trimming cost V 7 bases and J 4 bases, with 15 bases left between them. Germline CDR1 and CDR2: SGHTA and FQGNSA. This CDR3 region has 14 residues. This CDR3 reads CASTGWFIADTQYF. The DNA of the CDR3 is TGTGCCAGCACCGGGTGGTTTATAGCAGATACGCAGTATTTT. Based on the CDR3 plus reference TRBV7-2 and TRBJ2-3, the full variable domain is GAGVSQSPSNKVTEKGKDVELRCDPISGHTALYWYRQSLGQGLEFLIYFQGNSAPDKSGLPSDRFSAERTGGSVSTLTIQRTQQEDSAVYLCASTGWFIADTQYFGPGTRLTVL.